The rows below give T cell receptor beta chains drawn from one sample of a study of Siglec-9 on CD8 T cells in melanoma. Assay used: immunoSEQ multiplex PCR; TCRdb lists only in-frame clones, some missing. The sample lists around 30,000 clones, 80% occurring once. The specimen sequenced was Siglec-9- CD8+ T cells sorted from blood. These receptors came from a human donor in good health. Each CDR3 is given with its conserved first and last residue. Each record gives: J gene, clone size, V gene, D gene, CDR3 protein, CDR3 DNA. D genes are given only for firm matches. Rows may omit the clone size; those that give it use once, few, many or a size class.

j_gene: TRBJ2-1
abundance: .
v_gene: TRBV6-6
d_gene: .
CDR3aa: CASSYLLAEYNEQFF
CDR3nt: TGTGCCAGCAGTTACTTATTAGCGGAGTACAATGAGCAGTTCTTC

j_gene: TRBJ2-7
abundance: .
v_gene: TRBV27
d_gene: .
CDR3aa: CASRMYRGGEQYF
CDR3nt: TGTGCCAGCAGGATGTACAGGGGAGGCGAGCAGTACTTC

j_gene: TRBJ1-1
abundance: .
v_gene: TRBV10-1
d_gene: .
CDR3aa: CASRDTLNTEAFF
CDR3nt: TGCGCCAGCAGGGACACCTTGAACACTGAAGCTTTCTTT

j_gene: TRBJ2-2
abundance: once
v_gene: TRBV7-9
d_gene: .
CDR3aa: CASRSTLGAGELFF
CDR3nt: TGTGCCAGCAGATCCACCCTAGGGGCCGGGGAGCTGTTTTTT

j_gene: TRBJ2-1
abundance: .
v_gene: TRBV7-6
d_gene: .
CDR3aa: CASSPISGNEQFF
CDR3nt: TGTGCCAGCAGCCCCATTTCCGGCAATGAGCAGTTCTTC

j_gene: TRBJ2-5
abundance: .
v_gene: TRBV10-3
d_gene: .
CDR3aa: CAISEGSQETQYF
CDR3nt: TGTGCCATCAGTGAGGGCAGCCAAGAGACCCAGTACTTC

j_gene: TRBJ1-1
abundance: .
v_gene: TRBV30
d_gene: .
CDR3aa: CAWSVLRGDEAFF
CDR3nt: TGTGCCTGGAGTGTATTACGGGGAGATGAAGCTTTCTTT

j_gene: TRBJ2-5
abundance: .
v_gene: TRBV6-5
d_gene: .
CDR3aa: CASSYGNRRTQYF
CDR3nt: TGTGCCAGCAGTTACGGCAACCGTAGGACCCAGTACTTC

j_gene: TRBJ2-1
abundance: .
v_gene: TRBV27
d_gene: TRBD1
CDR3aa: CASSLGTGDGYEQFF
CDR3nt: TGTGCCAGCAGTTTAGGTACAGGGGACGGGTATGAGCAGTTCTTC

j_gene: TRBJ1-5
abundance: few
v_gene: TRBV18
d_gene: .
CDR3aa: CASSDGRGQPQHF
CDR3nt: TGTGCCAGCTCAGACGGCAGGGGCCAGCCCCAGCATTTT

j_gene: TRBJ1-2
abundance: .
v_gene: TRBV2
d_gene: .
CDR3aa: CASSGVGHTKETNYGYTF
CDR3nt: TGTGCCAGCAGTGGGGTGGGACATACCAAAGAGACTAACTATGGCTACACCTTC

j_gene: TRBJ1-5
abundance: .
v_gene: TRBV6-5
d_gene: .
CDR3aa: CASSYSVGYKPRHF
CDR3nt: TGTGCCAGCAGTTACTCGGTAGGGTATAAGCCCCGGCATTTT

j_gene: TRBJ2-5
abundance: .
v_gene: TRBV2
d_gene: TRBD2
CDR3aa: CASPGLAGPSETQYF
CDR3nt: TGTGCCAGCCCGGGACTAGCGGGACCTTCAGAGACCCAGTACTTC

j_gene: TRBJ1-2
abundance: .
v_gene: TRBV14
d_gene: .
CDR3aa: CASSPPGHIDYGYTF
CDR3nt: TGTGCCAGCAGCCCCCCGGGACATATCGACTATGGCTACACCTTC

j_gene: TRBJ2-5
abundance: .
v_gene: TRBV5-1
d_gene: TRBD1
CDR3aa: CASRGTGKETQYF
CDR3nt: TGCGCCAGCAGGGGGACAGGGAAGGAGACCCAGTACTTC

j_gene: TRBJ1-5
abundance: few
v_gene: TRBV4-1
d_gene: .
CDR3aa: CASSLGTASNQPQHF
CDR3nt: TGCGCCAGCAGCCTGGGGACGGCTAGCAATCAGCCCCAGCATTTT

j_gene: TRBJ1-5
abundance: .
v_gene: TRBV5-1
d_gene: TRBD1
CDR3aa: CASSQTGASNQPQHF
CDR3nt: TGCGCCAGCAGCCAAACAGGGGCTAGCAATCAGCCCCAGCATTTT

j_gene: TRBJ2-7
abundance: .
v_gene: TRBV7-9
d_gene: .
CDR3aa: CASSPDYEQYF
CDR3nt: TGTGCCAGCAGCCCGGACTACGAGCAGTACTTC

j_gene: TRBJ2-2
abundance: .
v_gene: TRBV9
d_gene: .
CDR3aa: CASSVGGGATGELFF
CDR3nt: TGTGCCAGCAGCGTAGGAGGAGGGGCCACCGGGGAGCTGTTTTTT

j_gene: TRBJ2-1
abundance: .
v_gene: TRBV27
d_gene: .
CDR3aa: CASSLDSYNEQFF
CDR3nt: TGTGCCAGCAGTTTAGACAGTTACAATGAGCAGTTCTTC

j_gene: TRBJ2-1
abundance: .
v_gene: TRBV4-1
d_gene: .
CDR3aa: CASSRELAVGNEQFF
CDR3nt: TGCGCCAGCAGCCGGGAGTTGGCGGTTGGGAATGAGCAGTTCTTC

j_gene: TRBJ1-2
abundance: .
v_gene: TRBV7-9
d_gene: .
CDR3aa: CASSFNYGYTF
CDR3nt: TGTGCCAGCAGCTTTAACTATGGCTACACCTTC

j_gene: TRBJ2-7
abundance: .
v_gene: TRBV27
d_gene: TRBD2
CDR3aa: CASSPPASGGRYEQYF
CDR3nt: TGTGCCAGCAGTCCTCCTGCCAGCGGGGGAAGATACGAGCAGTACTTC

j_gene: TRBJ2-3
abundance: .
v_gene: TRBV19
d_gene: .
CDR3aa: CASSIKFGQNFRSTDTQYF
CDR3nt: TGTGCCAGTAGTATAAAGTTTGGACAAAACTTTAGGAGCACAGATACGCAGTATTTT

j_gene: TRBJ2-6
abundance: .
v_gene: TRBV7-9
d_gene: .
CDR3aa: CASSSPVVSGANVLTF
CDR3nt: TGTGCCAGCAGCTCCCCCGTGGTGTCTGGGGCCAACGTCCTGACTTTC

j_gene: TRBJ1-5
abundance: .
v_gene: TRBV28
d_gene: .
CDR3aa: CASSFKARHQPQHF
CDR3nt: TGTGCCAGCAGTTTTAAGGCAAGGCATCAGCCCCAGCATTTT

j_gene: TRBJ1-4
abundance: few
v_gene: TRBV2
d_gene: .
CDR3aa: CASAPGTAGKLFF
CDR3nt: TGTGCCAGCGCACCCGGGACGGCGGGAAAACTGTTTTTT

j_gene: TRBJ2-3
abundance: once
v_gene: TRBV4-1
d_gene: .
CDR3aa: CASSQVSTDTQYF
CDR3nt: TGCGCCAGCAGCCAGGTTAGCACAGATACGCAGTATTTT

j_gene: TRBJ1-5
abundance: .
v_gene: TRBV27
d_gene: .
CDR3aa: CASSFGGSDQPQHF
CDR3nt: TGTGCCAGCAGTTTTGGAGGGTCAGATCAGCCCCAGCATTTT

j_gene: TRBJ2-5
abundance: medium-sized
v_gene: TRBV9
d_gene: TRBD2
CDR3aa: CASSSGDGGAVAQYF
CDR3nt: TGTGCCAGCAGCTCAGGGGACGGGGGGGCCGTGGCCCAGTACTTC

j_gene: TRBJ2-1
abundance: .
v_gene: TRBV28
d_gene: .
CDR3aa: CASSLWDRNNEQFF
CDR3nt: TGTGCCAGCAGTTTATGGGACAGAAACAATGAGCAGTTCTTC

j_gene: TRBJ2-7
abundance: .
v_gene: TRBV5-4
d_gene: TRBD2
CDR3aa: CASSLAGGLATYEQYF
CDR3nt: TGTGCCAGCAGCTTGGCCGGGGGACTAGCGACCTACGAGCAGTACTTC

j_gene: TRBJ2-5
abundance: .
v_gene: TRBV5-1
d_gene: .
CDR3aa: CASSPPDRPVGTQYF
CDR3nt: TGCGCCAGCAGCCCTCCTGACAGGCCAGTAGGGACCCAGTACTTC

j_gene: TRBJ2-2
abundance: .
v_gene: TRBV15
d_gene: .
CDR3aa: CATARAGELFF
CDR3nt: TGTGCCACCGCCAGGGCAGGGGAGCTGTTTTTT

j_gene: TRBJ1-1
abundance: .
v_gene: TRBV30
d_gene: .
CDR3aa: CAWSALNTEAFF
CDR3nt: TGTGCCTGGAGTGCCTTGAACACTGAAGCTTTCTTT

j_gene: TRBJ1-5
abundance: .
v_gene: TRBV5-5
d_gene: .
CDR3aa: CASSFRVSYNQPQHF
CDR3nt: TGTGCCAGCAGCTTCAGAGTATCGTACAATCAGCCCCAGCATTTT

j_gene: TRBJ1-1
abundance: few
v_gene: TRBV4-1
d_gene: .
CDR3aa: CASSLTGFEARTEAFF
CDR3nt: TGCGCCAGCAGCCTAACAGGGTTTGAGGCACGGACTGAAGCTTTCTTT

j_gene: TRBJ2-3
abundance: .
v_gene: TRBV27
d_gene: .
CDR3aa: CASSSGAATDTQYF
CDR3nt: TGTGCCAGCAGTTCAGGGGCAGCCACAGATACGCAGTATTTT

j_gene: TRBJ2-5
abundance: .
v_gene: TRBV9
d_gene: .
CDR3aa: CASSEGVLQYF
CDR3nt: TGTGCCAGCAGCGAGGGGGTTCTCCAGTACTTC

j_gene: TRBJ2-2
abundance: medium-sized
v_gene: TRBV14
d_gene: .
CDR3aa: CASSQYGLGLTGELFF
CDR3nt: TGTGCCAGCAGCCAATACGGGCTCGGACTGACCGGGGAGCTGTTTTTT

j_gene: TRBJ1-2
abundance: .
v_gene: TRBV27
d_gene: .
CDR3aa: CASSFFPPEIKTAPLTF
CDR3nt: TGTGCCAGCAGTTTTTTTCCCCCCGAAATCAAGACAGCTCCACTCACCTTC

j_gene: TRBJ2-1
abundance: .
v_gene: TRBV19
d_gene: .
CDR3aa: CASSINPGLHEQFF
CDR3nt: TGTGCCAGTAGTATAAACCCAGGGTTGCATGAGCAGTTCTTC

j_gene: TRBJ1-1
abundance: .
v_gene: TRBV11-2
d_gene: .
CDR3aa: CASRRQDSSEAFF
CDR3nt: TGTGCCAGCAGAAGACAGGATTCCTCTGAAGCTTTCTTT

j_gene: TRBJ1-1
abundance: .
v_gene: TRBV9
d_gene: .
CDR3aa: CASSALGTPEAFF
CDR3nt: TGTGCCAGCAGCGCCCTCGGGACTCCTGAAGCTTTCTTT

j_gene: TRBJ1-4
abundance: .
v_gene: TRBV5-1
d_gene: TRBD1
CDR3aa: CASSFLTGAKSEKLFF
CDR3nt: TGCGCCAGCAGCTTCTTGACAGGGGCAAAAAGTGAAAAACTGTTTTTT

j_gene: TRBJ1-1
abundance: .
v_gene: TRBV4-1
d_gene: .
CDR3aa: CASSQGVGVTEAFF
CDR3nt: TGCGCCAGCAGCCAAGGGGTGGGGGTCACTGAAGCTTTCTTT

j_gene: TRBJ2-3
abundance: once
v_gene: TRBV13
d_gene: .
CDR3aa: CASSLVGGRTDTQYF
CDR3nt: TGTGCCAGCAGCTTAGTTGGGGGGCGAACAGATACGCAGTATTTT

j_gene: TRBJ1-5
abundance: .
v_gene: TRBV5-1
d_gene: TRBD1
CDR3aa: CASSLAGTGNQPQHF
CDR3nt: TGCGCCAGCAGCTTGGCGGGGACAGGCAATCAGCCCCAGCATTTT